This T cell receptor (beta chain) was captured in a study of blood T cells in healthy people across ages. Every donor gave about 9 milliliters of peripheral blood. There are 11 residues in the CDR3. Germline V gives CDR1 KGHDR, CDR2 SFDVKD. V lost 9 bases, J lost 3 bases, and 6 bases lay in between. Alongside a J-beta primer mix, a sample-barcoded 5' primer served in a second PCR lasting about 6 to 11 cycles. Each cDNA was tagged by a template-switch adaptor containing 12 random nucleotides. In TCRdb, the 5' RACE reads were re-called with MiXCR into one record per CDR3 protein. Among some 640,000 distinct CDR3 sequences, about half were seen once, and the ten largest hold roughly 31%.

This sequence joins TRBV24-1 and TRBJ2-3; D call uncertain. This TCR was sampled from a woman aged 60-75 years in good health. The sequenced sample consisted of blood. CDR3 sequence reads: CATGLTDTQYF. CDR3 nucleotides: TGTGCCACCGGATTAACAGATACGCAGTATTTT.